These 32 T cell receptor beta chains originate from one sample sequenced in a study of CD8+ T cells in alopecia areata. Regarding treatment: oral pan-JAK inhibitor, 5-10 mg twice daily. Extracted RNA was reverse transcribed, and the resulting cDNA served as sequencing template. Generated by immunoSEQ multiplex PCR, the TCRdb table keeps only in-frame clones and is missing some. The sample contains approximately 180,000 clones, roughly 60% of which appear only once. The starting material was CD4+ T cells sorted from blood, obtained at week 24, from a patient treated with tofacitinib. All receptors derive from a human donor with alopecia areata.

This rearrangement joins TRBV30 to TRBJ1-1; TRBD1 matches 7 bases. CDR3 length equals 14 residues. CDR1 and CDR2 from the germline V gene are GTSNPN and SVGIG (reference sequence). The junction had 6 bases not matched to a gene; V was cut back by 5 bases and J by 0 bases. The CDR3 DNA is TGTGCCTGGGGCAAAGGGGGCGTGAACACTGAAGCTTTCTTT. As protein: CAWGKGGVNTEAFF. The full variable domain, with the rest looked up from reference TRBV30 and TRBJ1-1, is SQTIHQWPATLVQPVGSPLSLECTVEGTSNPNLYWYRQAAGRGLQLLFYSVGIGQISSEVPQNLSASRPQDRQFILSSKKLLLSDSGFYLCAWGKGGVNTEAFFGQGTRLTVV.

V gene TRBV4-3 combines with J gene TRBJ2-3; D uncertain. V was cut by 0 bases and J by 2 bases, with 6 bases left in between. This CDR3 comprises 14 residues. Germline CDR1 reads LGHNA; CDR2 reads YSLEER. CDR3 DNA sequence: TGCGCCAGCAGCCAAGATCCCTACACAGATACGCAGTATTTT. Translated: CASSQDPYTDTQYF.

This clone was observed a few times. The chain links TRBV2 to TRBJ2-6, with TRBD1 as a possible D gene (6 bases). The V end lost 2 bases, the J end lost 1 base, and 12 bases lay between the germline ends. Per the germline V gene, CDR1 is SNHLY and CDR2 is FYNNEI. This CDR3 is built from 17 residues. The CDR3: CASSETKDSSGANVLTF. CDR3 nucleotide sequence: TGTGCCAGCAGTGAAACTAAGGACAGTTCTGGGGCCAACGTCCTGACTTTC.

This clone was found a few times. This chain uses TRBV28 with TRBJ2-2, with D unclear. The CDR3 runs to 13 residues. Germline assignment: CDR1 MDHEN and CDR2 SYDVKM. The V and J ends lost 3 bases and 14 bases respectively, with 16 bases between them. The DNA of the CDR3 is TGTGCCAGCAGTTTCAATCTAGTCAGAGAACTGTTTTTT. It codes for CASSFNLVRELFF.

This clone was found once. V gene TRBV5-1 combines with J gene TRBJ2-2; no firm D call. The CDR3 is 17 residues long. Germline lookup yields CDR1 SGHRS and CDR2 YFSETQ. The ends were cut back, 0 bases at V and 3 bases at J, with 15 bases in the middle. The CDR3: CASSLDKVARDTGELFF. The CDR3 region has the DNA TGCGCCAGCAGCTTGGACAAGGTGGCTAGAGACACCGGGGAGCTGTTTTTT.

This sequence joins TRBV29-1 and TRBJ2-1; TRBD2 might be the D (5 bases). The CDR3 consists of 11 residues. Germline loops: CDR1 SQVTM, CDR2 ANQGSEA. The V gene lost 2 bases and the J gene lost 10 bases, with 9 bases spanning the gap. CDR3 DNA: TGCAGCGTTGAATTCCGGGGAGAGCAGTTCTTC. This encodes CSVEFRGEQFF.

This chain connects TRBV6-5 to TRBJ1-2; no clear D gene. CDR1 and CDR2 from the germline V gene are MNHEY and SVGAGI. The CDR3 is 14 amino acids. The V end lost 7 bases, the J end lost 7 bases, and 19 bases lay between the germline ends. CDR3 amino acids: CASTPIVGSGGYTF. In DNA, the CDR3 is TGTGCCAGCACTCCGATCGTCGGGAGCGGTGGCTACACCTTC.

The CDR3 region is CASGMGGETQYF. The DNA for the CDR3 is TGTGCCAGCGGGATGGGGGGAGAGACCCAGTACTTC. The J gene is TRBJ2-5, the V gene TRBV27; weak D call: TRBD2 (6 bases). This CDR3 has 12 amino acids. The germline V gene encodes CDR1 MNHEY and CDR2 SMNVEV (reference sequence). V was shortened by 8 bases and J by 4 bases, with 11 bases between the two germline ends.

The CDR3 DNA is TGTGCCAGCAGCTTAGAATCCAGAAGTTCACCCCTCCACTTT. Protein product: CASSLESRSSPLHF. The chain uses TRBV7-2 and TRBJ1-6, with D uncertain. The V gene's germline CDR1 is SGHTA and CDR2 FQGNSA. Trimming removed 1 base at V and 9 bases at J, with 10 bases between. The CDR3 length is 14 residues.

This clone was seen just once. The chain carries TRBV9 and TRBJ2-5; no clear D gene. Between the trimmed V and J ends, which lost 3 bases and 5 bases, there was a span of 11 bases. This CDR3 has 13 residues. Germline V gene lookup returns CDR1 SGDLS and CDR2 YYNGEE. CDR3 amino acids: CASSAELLETQYF. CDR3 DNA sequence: TGTGCCAGCAGCGCCGAACTGTTGGAGACCCAGTACTTC.

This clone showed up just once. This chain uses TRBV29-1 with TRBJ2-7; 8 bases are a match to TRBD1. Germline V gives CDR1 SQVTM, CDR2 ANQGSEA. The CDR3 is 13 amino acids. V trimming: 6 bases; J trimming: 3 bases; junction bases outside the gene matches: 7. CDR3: CSVRQGTSYEQYF. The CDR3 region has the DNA TGCAGCGTCCGACAGGGGACCAGCTACGAGCAGTACTTC.

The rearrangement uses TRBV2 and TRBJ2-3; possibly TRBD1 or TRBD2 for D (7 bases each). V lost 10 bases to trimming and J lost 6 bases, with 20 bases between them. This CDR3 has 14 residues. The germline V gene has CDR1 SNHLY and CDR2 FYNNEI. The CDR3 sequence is CATRGGALRDTQYF. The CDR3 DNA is TGTGCCACCAGGGGGGGGGCACTTCGGGATACGCAGTATTTT.

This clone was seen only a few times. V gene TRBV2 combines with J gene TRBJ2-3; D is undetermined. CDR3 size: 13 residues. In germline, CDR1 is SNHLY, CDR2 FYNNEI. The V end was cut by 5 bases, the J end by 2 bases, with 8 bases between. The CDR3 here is CASSKDITDTQYF. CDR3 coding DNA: TGTGCCAGCAGTAAGGATATCACAGATACGCAGTATTTT.

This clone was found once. This chain's CDR3 is CSVESGAPNTEAFF. In DNA, the CDR3 is TGCAGCGTTGAAAGCGGGGCGCCTAACACTGAAGCTTTCTTT. V is TRBV29-1 and J is TRBJ1-1, with D possibly matching TRBD1 (5 bases). The V end was cut by 2 bases, the J end by 2 bases, with 12 bases between. CDR1 and CDR2 (germline): SQVTM, ANQGSEA. The CDR3 has 14 amino acids.

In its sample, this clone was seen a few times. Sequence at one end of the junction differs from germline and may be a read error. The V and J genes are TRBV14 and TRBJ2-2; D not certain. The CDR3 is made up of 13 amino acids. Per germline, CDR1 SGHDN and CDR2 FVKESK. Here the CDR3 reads CASSQDFGSGWIF. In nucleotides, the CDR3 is TGTGCCAGCAGCCAAGATTTTGGATCTGGATGGATCTTT.

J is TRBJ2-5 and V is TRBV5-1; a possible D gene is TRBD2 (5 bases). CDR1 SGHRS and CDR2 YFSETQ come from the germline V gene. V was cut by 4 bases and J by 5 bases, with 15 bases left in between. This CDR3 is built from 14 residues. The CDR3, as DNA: TGCGCCAGCAGCACGGGATCTGTTGGGGAGACCCAGTACTTC. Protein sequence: CASSTGSVGETQYF.

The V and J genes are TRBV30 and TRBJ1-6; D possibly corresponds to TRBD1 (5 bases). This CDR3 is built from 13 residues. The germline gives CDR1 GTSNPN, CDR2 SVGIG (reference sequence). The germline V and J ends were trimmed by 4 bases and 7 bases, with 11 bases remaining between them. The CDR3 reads CAWTRGTNSPLHF. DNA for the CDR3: TGTGCCTGGACTAGGGGCACCAATTCACCCCTCCACTTT.

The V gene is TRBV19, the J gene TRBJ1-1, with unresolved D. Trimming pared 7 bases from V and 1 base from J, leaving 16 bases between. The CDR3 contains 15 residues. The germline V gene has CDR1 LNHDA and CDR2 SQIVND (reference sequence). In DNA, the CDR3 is TGTGCCAGTACCCCGAGGGCAGAGACGAACACTGAAGCTTTCTTT. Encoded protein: CASTPRAETNTEAFF.

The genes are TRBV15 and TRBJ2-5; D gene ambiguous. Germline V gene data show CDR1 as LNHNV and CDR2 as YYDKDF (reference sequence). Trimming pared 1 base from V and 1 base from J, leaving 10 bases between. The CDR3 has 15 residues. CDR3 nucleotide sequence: TGTGCCACCAGCAGAGCGAGTCCGGGCCAAGAGACCCAGTACTTC. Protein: CATSRASPGQETQYF.

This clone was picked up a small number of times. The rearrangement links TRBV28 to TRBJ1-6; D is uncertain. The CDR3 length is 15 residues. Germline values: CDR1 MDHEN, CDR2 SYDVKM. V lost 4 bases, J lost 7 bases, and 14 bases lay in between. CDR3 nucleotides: TGTGCCAGCAGTTCCCCGTTAGGGCTGAATTCACCCCTCCACTTT. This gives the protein CASSSPLGLNSPLHF.

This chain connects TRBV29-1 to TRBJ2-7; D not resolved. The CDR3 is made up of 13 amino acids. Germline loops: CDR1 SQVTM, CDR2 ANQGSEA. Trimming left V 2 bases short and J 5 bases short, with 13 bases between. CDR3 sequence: CSVEQRVGNEQYF. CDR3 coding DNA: TGCAGCGTTGAACAGCGCGTGGGGAACGAGCAGTACTTC.

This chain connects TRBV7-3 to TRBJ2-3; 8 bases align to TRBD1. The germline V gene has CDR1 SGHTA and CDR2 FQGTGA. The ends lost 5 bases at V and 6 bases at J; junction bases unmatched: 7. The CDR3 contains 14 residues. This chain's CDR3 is CASSQSHRGDTQYF. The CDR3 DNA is TGTGCCAGCAGCCAATCCCACAGGGGGGATACGCAGTATTTT.

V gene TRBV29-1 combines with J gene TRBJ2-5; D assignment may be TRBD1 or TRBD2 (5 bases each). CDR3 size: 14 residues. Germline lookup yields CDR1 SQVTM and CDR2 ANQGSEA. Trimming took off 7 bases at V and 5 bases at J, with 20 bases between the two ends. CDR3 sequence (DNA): TGCAGCGCCCAACCGGGACCTGGGGATGAGACCCAGTACTTC. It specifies CSAQPGPGDETQYF. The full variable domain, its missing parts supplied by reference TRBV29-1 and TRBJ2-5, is SAVISQKPSRDICQRGTSLTIQCQVDSQVTMMFWYRQQPGQSLTLIATANQGSEATYESGFVIDKFPISRPNLTFSTLTVSNMSPEDSSIYLCSAQPGPGDETQYFGPGTRLLVL.

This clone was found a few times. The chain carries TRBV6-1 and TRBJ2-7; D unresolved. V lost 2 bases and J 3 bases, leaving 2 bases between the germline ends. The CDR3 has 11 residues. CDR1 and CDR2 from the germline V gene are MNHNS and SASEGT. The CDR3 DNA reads TGTGCCAGCAGTGAAATCTACGAGCAGTACTTC. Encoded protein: CASSEIYEQYF.

CDR3 nucleotide sequence: TGCAGCGTTACCCGGGGAGCGGATACGCAGTATTTT. It codes for CSVTRGADTQYF. The chain links TRBV29-1 to TRBJ2-3; D is possibly TRBD2 (5 bases). The ends were cut back, 5 bases at V and 6 bases at J, with 12 bases in the middle. This CDR3 contains 12 residues. Per the germline V gene, CDR1 is SQVTM and CDR2 is ANQGSEA.

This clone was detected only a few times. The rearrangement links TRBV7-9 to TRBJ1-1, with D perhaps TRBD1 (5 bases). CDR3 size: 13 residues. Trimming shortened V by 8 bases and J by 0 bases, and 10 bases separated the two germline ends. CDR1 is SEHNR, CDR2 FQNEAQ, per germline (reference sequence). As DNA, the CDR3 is TGTGCCAGCCTCCGGGGGGTGAACACTGAAGCTTTCTTT. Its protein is CASLRGVNTEAFF.

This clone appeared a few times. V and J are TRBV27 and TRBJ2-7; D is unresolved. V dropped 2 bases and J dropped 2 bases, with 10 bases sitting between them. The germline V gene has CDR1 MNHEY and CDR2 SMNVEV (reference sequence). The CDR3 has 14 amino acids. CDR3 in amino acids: CASSLNFPTYEQYF. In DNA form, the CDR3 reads TGTGCCAGCAGTTTAAACTTTCCCACCTACGAGCAGTACTTC.

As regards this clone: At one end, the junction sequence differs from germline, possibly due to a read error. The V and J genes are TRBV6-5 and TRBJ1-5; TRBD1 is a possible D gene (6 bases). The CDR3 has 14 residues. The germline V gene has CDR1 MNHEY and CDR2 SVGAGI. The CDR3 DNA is TGTGGCAGCAGCCCGACAGGACCTAATCAGCCCCAGCATTTT. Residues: CGSSPTGPNQPQHF.

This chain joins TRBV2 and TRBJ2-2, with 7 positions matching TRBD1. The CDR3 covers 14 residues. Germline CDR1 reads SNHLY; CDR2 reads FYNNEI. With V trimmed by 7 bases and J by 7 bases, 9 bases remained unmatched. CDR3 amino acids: CASTDRVVNGELFF. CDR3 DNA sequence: TGTGCCAGCACTGACAGGGTTGTTAACGGGGAGCTGTTTTTT.

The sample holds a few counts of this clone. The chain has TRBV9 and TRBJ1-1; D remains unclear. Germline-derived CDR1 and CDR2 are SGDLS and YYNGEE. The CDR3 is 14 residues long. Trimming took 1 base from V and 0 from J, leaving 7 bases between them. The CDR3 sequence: CASSVHFMNTEAFF. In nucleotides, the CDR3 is TGTGCCAGCAGCGTACACTTCATGAACACTGAAGCTTTCTTT.

The CDR3: CASSDGQEHTIYF. The CDR3, as DNA: TGTGCCAGCAGTGACGGGCAGGAGCACACCATATATTTT. This chain links TRBV25-1 with TRBJ1-3, with D uncertain. Germline CDR1 is MGHDK and CDR2 is SYGVNS. The CDR3 runs 13 residues. V was clipped by 3 bases and J by 8 bases, with 11 bases between them.

The CDR3 region is CASTLGINEQFF. The CDR3 bases are TGTGCCAGCACCCTCGGAATCAATGAGCAGTTCTTC. The rearrangement links TRBV5-6 to TRBJ2-1; D remains ambiguous. The germline gives CDR1 SGHDT, CDR2 YYEEEE. This CDR3 comprises 12 residues. V was shortened by 6 bases and J by 6 bases, with 10 bases between the two germline ends. Together with reference TRBV5-6 and TRBJ2-1, the CDR3 gives the full variable domain: DAGVTQSPTHLIKTRGQQVTLRCSPKSGHDTVSWYQQALGQGPQFIFQYYEEEERQRGNFPDRFSGHQFPNYSSELNVNALLLGDSALYLCASTLGINEQFFGPGTRLTVL.